The 26 T cell receptor beta chains listed next were all sequenced from one sample in a study of blood T cell repertoires in COVID-19. This table comes from immunoSEQ multiplex PCR, and its TCRdb copy is limited to in-frame clones, with some not included. The sample consists of 75,000 or so clones, approximately 91% of them appearing once. Sequencing was performed on peripheral blood. These receptors were obtained from a man between 70 and 80 years old with acute or convalescent COVID-19.

The chain's CDR3 is CASSYTGPQPQHF. In DNA form, the CDR3 reads TGTGCCAGCAGTTATACAGGGCCCCAGCCCCAGCATTTT. The chain links TRBV27 to TRBJ1-5, with a possible D match to TRBD1 (6 bases). CDR3 length equals 13 residues. Germline-derived CDR1 and CDR2 are MNHEY and SMNVEV (reference sequence). V was shortened by 4 bases and J by 7 bases, with 11 bases between the two germline ends.

This clone was observed once. The V gene is TRBV2, the J gene TRBJ1-1; 8 bases line up with TRBD1. Unmatched junction bases numbered 11, after V lost 8 bases and J lost 6 bases. The CDR3 totals 14 residues. Per germline, CDR1 SNHLY and CDR2 FYNNEI. The CDR3 is CASLGQGLSAEAFF. DNA for the CDR3: TGTGCCAGCCTTGGACAGGGTTTATCAGCTGAAGCTTTCTTT.

The V gene is TRBV7-2, the J gene TRBJ2-2, with 7 bases lining up with TRBD2. Germline CDR1 is SGHTA and CDR2 is FQGNSA. The V and J ends lost 7 bases and 4 bases, in that order; junction bases with no gene match: 6. CDR3 length: 14 amino acids. CDR3 protein: CASTGGLTTGELFF. DNA of the CDR3: TGTGCCAGCACCGGGGGACTAACCACCGGGGAGCTGTTTTTT.

The chain's CDR3 is CASRPGTLHFGNSPLHF. The CDR3 DNA sequence: TGTGCCAGCAGACCCGGGACACTTCACTTCGGGAATTCACCCCTCCACTTT. The chain links TRBV27 to TRBJ1-6; a possible D gene is TRBD1 (6 bases). This CDR3 is 17 amino acids long. Per germline, CDR1 MNHEY and CDR2 SMNVEV (reference sequence). V shed 6 bases and J shed 7 bases, with 22 bases lying between them.

This chain joins TRBV19 and TRBJ2-5, with 8 bases matching TRBD1. CDR1 is LNHDA, CDR2 SQIVND, per germline (reference sequence). The V and J ends lost 6 bases and 7 bases, in that order; junction bases with no gene match: 19. The CDR3 is 17 residues long. The CDR3 coding sequence is TGTGCCAGTAGCGAGACCGGGACAGGCCTCCGAGCAGGGACCCAGTACTTC. Amino acids: CASSETGTGLRAGTQYF.

This clone showed up just once. The rearrangement joins TRBV18 to TRBJ1-3; no reliable D call. V gave up 5 bases and J gave up 2 bases, with 4 bases separating them. CDR3 length equals 12 residues. CDR1 and CDR2 from the germline V gene are KGHSH and LQKENI. In DNA form, the CDR3 reads TGTGCCAGCTCATCCGCTGGAAACACCATATATTTT. It is translated as CASSSAGNTIYF.

This clone was seen a single time. The chain recombines TRBV12-5 with TRBJ2-2, with 8 bases that match TRBD1. The CDR3 loop spans 16 amino acids. V trimming: 2 bases; J trimming: 6 bases; junction bases outside the gene matches: 8. The germline V gene has CDR1 LGHNT and CDR2 FRNRAP. The CDR3 here is CASGLSTGGRAGELFF. CDR3 coding DNA: TGTGCTAGTGGTTTGTCCACAGGGGGAAGGGCCGGGGAGCTGTTTTTT.

The V gene is TRBV28, the J gene TRBJ1-2; 9 bases are a match to TRBD1. Germline V gene sequence: CDR1 MDHEN, CDR2 SYDVKM. CDR3 size: 14 residues. Germline trimming cut 6 bases from V and 2 bases from J; bases unmatched to any gene: 4. This CDR3 reads CASRGTGQNYGYTF. CDR3 bases: TGTGCCAGCAGGGGGACAGGGCAAAACTATGGCTACACCTTC.

The V gene is TRBV19, the J gene TRBJ2-2; possibly TRBD2 for D (6 bases). CDR3 length: 17 amino acids. Germline assignment: CDR1 LNHDA and CDR2 SQIVND (reference sequence). V dropped 5 bases and J dropped 5 bases, with 21 bases sitting between them. The CDR3 DNA sequence: TGTGCCAGTAGTCCAACCCCCGTGGGGGGTGGGACCGGGGAGCTGTTTTTT. This sequence encodes CASSPTPVGGGTGELFF.

This chain connects TRBV11-1 to TRBJ1-1, with TRBD1 matching over 7 bases. Germline V gives CDR1 SGHAT, CDR2 FQDESV (reference sequence). With 5 bases clipped from V and 5 bases from J, the junction kept 11 bases outside the gene matches. The CDR3 length is 15 residues. The CDR3 here is CASSPWTGGGTEAFF. Here the CDR3 DNA reads TGTGCCAGCAGCCCCTGGACAGGTGGCGGGACTGAAGCTTTCTTT.

The gene calls are TRBV4-1 and TRBJ2-3; weak D call: TRBD1 (6 bases). In germline, CDR1 is MGHRA, CDR2 YSYEKL. The V gene lost 3 bases and the J gene lost 0 bases, with 19 bases spanning the gap. The CDR3 totals 18 residues. This chain's CDR3 is CASSQLHRAEVSTDTQYF. The CDR3 DNA reads as TGCGCCAGCAGCCAGCTACACAGGGCCGAGGTAAGCACAGATACGCAGTATTTT.

This chain joins TRBV9 and TRBJ2-1; 8 bases agree with TRBD2. Germline CDR1 reads SGDLS; CDR2 reads YYNGEE. Unmatched junction bases numbered 6, after V lost 2 bases and J lost 5 bases. The CDR3 contains 15 residues. This CDR3 reads CASSVHPLADNEQFF. The CDR3 bases are TGTGCCAGCAGCGTCCACCCACTAGCGGACAATGAGCAGTTCTTC.

This clone was seen only once. The chain recombines TRBV7-2 with TRBJ2-3; 10 bases line up with TRBD1. CDR3 length: 16 amino acids. Unmatched junction bases numbered 6, after V lost 1 base and J lost 5 bases. Looked up from germline, CDR1 is SGHTA and CDR2 is FQGNSA. In nucleotides, the CDR3 is TGTGCCAGCAGCTTAGGGGGACAGGGGATGGGAGATACGCAGTATTTT. Its protein is CASSLGGQGMGDTQYF.

This chain links TRBV19 with TRBJ1-5, with 7 bases matching TRBD1. The CDR3 is 16 residues long. With 10 bases clipped from V and 3 bases from J, the junction kept 15 bases outside the gene matches. Looked up from germline, CDR1 is LNHDA and CDR2 is SQIVND (reference sequence). The CDR3 DNA reads TGTGCCACGCAGGACGGAGGCAGGGGGTACAATCAGCCCCAGCATTTT. Translation gives CATQDGGRGYNQPQHF.

The chain employs TRBV28 and TRBJ1-5; a possible D gene is TRBD1 (6 bases). The CDR3 has 17 residues. Germline-derived CDR1 and CDR2 are MDHEN and SYDVKM. The V gene lost 5 bases and the J gene lost 2 bases, with 19 bases spanning the gap. This chain's CDR3 is CASSPRSWGGGNQPQHF. CDR3 coding DNA: TGTGCCAGCAGTCCCCGGTCTTGGGGGGGCGGCAATCAGCCCCAGCATTTT. The full variable domain, its missing parts supplied by reference TRBV28 and TRBJ1-5, is DVKVTQSSRYLVKRTGEKVFLECVQDMDHENMFWYRQDPGLGLRLIYFSYDVKMKEKGDIPEGYSVSREKKERFSLILESASTNQTSMYLCASSPRSWGGGNQPQHFGDGTRLSIL.

This sequence joins TRBV28 and TRBJ2-7; the D gene is possibly TRBD1 (5 bases). Germline V lookup: CDR1 MDHEN, CDR2 SYDVKM. This CDR3 contains 12 residues. Between the trimmed V and J ends, which lost 6 bases and 4 bases, there was a span of 10 bases. The CDR3 loop is CASSRQGYEQYF. The DNA for the CDR3 is TGTGCCAGCAGCCGCCAGGGTTACGAGCAGTACTTC. Complete variable domain (other parts from reference TRBV28 and TRBJ2-7): DVKVTQSSRYLVKRTGEKVFLECVQDMDHENMFWYRQDPGLGLRLIYFSYDVKMKEKGDIPEGYSVSREKKERFSLILESASTNQTSMYLCASSRQGYEQYFGPGTRLTVT.

This clone showed up just a few times. The rearrangement links TRBV7-2 to TRBJ1-1; D unresolved. The CDR3 runs to 15 residues. Germline loops: CDR1 SGHTA, CDR2 FQGNSA. V was trimmed by 2 bases and J by 7 bases, leaving 17 bases between them. DNA of the CDR3: TGTGCCAGCAGCTTAAAACCAGGCCCCGGTGGTGAAGCTTTCTTT. It codes for CASSLKPGPGGEAFF.

The chain couples TRBV10-3 to TRBJ2-1; tentative D call: TRBD2 (6 bases). The CDR3 is 17 amino acids. Germline loops: CDR1 ENHRY, CDR2 SYGVKD. With 0 bases removed from V and 4 bases from J, the gap between germline ends came to 16 bases. The CDR3 DNA reads TGTGCCATCAGTGAGTCAGTACTTAGCGGAACGTACAATGAGCAGTTCTTC. Translation gives CAISESVLSGTYNEQFF.

V and J are TRBV5-1 and TRBJ2-7; TRBD2 is a possible D gene (6 bases). V gave up 0 bases and J gave up 3 bases, with 19 bases separating them. The germline V gene encodes CDR1 SGHRS and CDR2 YFSETQ. This CDR3 is 17 amino acids long. In nucleotides, the CDR3 is TGCGCCAGCAGCTTGGCAATACAGGCGGGGAAACACTACGAGCAGTACTTC. It codes for CASSLAIQAGKHYEQYF.

In regard to this clone: At one boundary the junction diverges from the germline segment, which might be a read error. The genes are TRBV7-2 and TRBJ2-4, with D perhaps TRBD2 (5 bases). Germline CDR1 SGHTA, CDR2 FQGNSA. The CDR3 is 14 residues long. CDR3 region: CASSLDSGRDGRVF. The CDR3 bases are TGTGCCAGCAGCTTAGATTCGGGTCGGGATGGGCGTGTTTTC.

This clone was counted between two and nine times. This chain links TRBV9 with TRBJ1-5; D perhaps matches TRBD1 (6 bases). Germline-derived CDR1 and CDR2 are SGDLS and YYNGEE. The CDR3 contains 14 residues. V was pared by 2 bases and J by 3 bases, with 9 bases between. CDR3 in DNA: TGTGCCAGCAGCGTCGGGGGGGCCAATCAGCCCCAGCATTTT. Translated: CASSVGGANQPQHF.

The rearrangement uses TRBV5-4 and TRBJ2-5; 8 bases line up with TRBD1. After removal of 3 bases from V and 5 bases from J, the junction contained 6 bases not matched to a gene. The CDR3 runs 14 residues. Germline CDR1 SGHNT, CDR2 YYREEE (reference sequence). The CDR3 reads CASSSQTGEETQYF. CDR3 DNA: TGTGCCAGCAGCTCGCAGACAGGGGAGGAGACCCAGTACTTC.

The gene calls are TRBV18 and TRBJ2-1, with 8 bases lining up with TRBD1. Germline loops: CDR1 KGHSH, CDR2 LQKENI. The CDR3 runs to 14 residues. V shed 3 bases and J 8 bases; nucleotides not matched to a gene: 6. The CDR3 DNA sequence: TGTGCCAGCTCACCCCTGACAGGGGTGGATGAGCAGTTCTTC. Translated, it gives CASSPLTGVDEQFF.

V usage is TRBV19 and J usage is TRBJ1-6; D gene ambiguous. This CDR3 contains 15 residues. V lost 1 base and J 6 bases, leaving 10 bases between the germline ends. Germline lookup yields CDR1 LNHDA and CDR2 SQIVND (reference sequence). For the CDR3, the DNA is TGTGCCAGTAGTATAGGAGGGCAGTCTAATTCACCCCTCCACTTT. This gives the protein CASSIGGQSNSPLHF. Full variable domain (rest looked up from reference TRBV19 and TRBJ1-6): DGGITQSPKYLFRKEGQNVTLSCEQNLNHDAMYWYRQDPGQGLRLIYYSQIVNDFQKGDIAEGYSVSREKKESFPLTVTSAQKNPTAFYLCASSIGGQSNSPLHFGNGTRLTVT.

The chain carries TRBV15 and TRBJ1-6, with TRBD1 matching over 8 bases. Germline CDR1 is LNHNV and CDR2 is YYDKDF (reference sequence). The CDR3 consists of 15 residues. J was trimmed by 8 bases and V by 1 base; bases with no gene match: 4. The CDR3 DNA is TGTGCCACCAGCAGAGGGTCAGGGGGCGATTCACCCCTCCACTTT. It specifies CATSRGSGGDSPLHF. The full variable domain, in which reference TRBV15 and TRBJ1-6 provide the parts outside the CDR3, is DAMVIQNPRYQVTQFGKPVTLSCSQTLNHNVMYWYQQKSSQAPKLLFHYYDKDFNNEADTPDNFQSRRPNTSFCFLDIRSPGLGDTAMYLCATSRGSGGDSPLHFGNGTRLTVT.

V and J are TRBV12-3 or TRBV12-4 and TRBJ1-2, with D hard to call. The CDR3 sequence is 13 residues long. Trimming shortened V by 4 bases and J by 1 base, and 7 bases separated the two germline ends. CDR3 bases: TGTGCCAGCAGTTCTACGAGTAACTATGGCTACACCTTC. This translates into CASSSTSNYGYTF.